The next 26 T cell receptor beta chains were all read from a single sample in a study of T cells in Graves' hyperthyroidism and ophthalmopathy. Amplified regions were TCR beta CDR3 sequences from RNA transcripts. HTBI primers drove first-round RT-PCR of the TCR CDR3. TCRdb ran MiXCR on the multiplex PCR reads and lists one entry per CDR3 protein. In the table there are more than 300,000 distinct CDR3 sequences, roughly 17% of which are singletons. Material for sequencing was blood. Receptors originate from a woman aged 25-40 years with Graves' hyperthyroidism that later progressed to Graves' ophthalmopathy.

This chain joins TRBV30 and TRBJ1-1; TRBD1 is a possible D gene (5 bases). V lost 5 bases to trimming and J lost 0 bases, with 13 bases between them. CDR3 length: 14 residues. Germline-derived CDR1 and CDR2 are GTSNPN and SVGIG (reference sequence). CDR3 protein: CAWDRNNMNTEAFF. The CDR3 DNA reads TGTGCCTGGGACAGAAACAACATGAACACTGAAGCTTTCTTT.

This clonotype came up many times. The chain links TRBV28 to TRBJ1-1; D perhaps matches TRBD1 (5 bases). Germline loops: CDR1 MDHEN, CDR2 SYDVKM. V dropped 3 bases and J dropped 3 bases, with 17 bases sitting between them. The length of the CDR3 is 16 residues. The CDR3 nucleotides read TGTGCCAGCAGTTTGGCGGGACGGGGGAGGGACACTGAAGCTTTCTTT. Translating it yields CASSLAGRGRDTEAFF.

This clonotype was seen ten or more times. This rearrangement joins TRBV2 to TRBJ1-5, with D possibly matching TRBD1 (6 bases). Germline CDR1 reads SNHLY; CDR2 reads FYNNEI. This CDR3 spans 14 amino acids. The V gene lost 8 bases and the J gene lost 5 bases, with 16 bases spanning the gap. CDR3 in amino acids: CASGWQGIDQPQHF. The CDR3 coding sequence is TGTGCCAGCGGCTGGCAGGGGATTGATCAGCCCCAGCATTTT.

This clonotype showed up just a few times. V gene TRBV29-1 combines with J gene TRBJ1-3, with 9 bases fitting TRBD1. This CDR3 is built from 14 residues. The germline V gene encodes CDR1 SQVTM and CDR2 ANQGSEA. Trimming at V came to 4 bases and at J to 2 bases, leaving 3 bases not matched to a gene. The CDR3 DNA is TGCAGCGTTGCCGGGACAGGGACTGGAAACACCATATATTTT. This codes for CSVAGTGTGNTIYF.

Remarks on this clonotype: This may come from a read error, since a much larger clone is one base off. The final CDR3 position lacks the conserved phenylalanine or tryptophan, pointing to a likely read error. V and J are TRBV20-1 and TRBJ1-2, with D maybe TRBD1 (6 bases). Looked up from germline, CDR1 is DFQATT and CDR2 is SNEGSKA (reference sequence). With 4 bases removed from V and 1 base from J, the gap between germline ends came to 10 bases. This CDR3 region has 13 residues. CDR3 DNA: TGCAGTGCTAAAATGGACAGTAACTATGGCTACACCTTG. This translates into CSAKMDSNYGYTL.

Turning to this clonotype: A junction boundary mismatches the germline segment, possibly from a read error. The chain links TRBV6-1 to TRBJ2-3, with D perhaps TRBD1 or TRBD2 (5 bases each). CDR3 length: 15 residues. Looked up from germline, CDR1 is MNHNS and CDR2 is SASEGT. The CDR3 loop is CARRRLGTRLDTQYF. Written as DNA, the CDR3 is TGTGCCCGCAGGAGACTGGGGACCAGGCTAGATACGCAGTATTTT.

The chain couples TRBV7-2 to TRBJ2-7; tentatively, D is TRBD2 (5 bases). The V end lost 5 bases, the J end lost 3 bases, and 17 bases lay between the germline ends. The CDR3 runs 15 residues. Germline CDR1 SGHTA, CDR2 FQGNSA. CDR3 coding DNA: TGTGCCAGCAGCCTTAGTAGTGGGGAGTTCTACGAGCAGTACTTC. Its protein product is CASSLSSGEFYEQYF.

The V and J genes are TRBV19 and TRBJ1-1, with D perhaps TRBD1 (6 bases). CDR1 and CDR2 (germline): LNHDA, SQIVND (reference sequence). Deletions cut 7 bases from V and 0 bases from J, with 15 bases between. CDR3 size: 15 residues. The CDR3: CASTPRGGMNTEAFF. The CDR3 DNA sequence: TGTGCCAGTACCCCTAGGGGGGGGATGAACACTGAAGCTTTCTTT.

This clonotype appeared many times. The J gene is TRBJ2-3, the V gene TRBV11-2; D might be TRBD2 (6 bases). This CDR3 is built from 17 residues. Germline V gives CDR1 SGHAT, CDR2 FQNNGV. Trimming pared 1 base from V and 2 bases from J, leaving 16 bases between. DNA of the CDR3: TGTGCCAGCAGCTTAGGGCAACTAGCCGGTAACACAGATACGCAGTATTTT. This sequence encodes CASSLGQLAGNTDTQYF.

The V call is TRBV19, the J call TRBJ1-6; no definite D call. The CDR3 totals 18 residues. Germline V CDR1 and CDR2: LNHDA, SQIVND (reference sequence). The V end lost 9 bases, the J end lost 8 bases, and 29 bases lay between the germline ends. CDR3: CASKDLSRTRPGHSPLHF. In nucleotides, the CDR3 is TGTGCCAGCAAAGATCTATCTCGGACCCGGCCTGGGCATTCACCCCTCCACTTT.

This clonotype has just a few counts. This rearrangement joins TRBV5-4 to TRBJ2-5, with 7 bases lining up with TRBD1. CDR1 and CDR2 from the germline V gene are SGHNT and YYREEE (reference sequence). V was clipped by 2 bases and J by 1 base; unmatched bases: 5. CDR3 size: 15 residues. The CDR3 reads CASSFGQATQETQYF. CDR3 bases: TGTGCCAGCAGCTTTGGACAGGCAACCCAAGAGACCCAGTACTTC. The whole variable domain, filled in from reference TRBV5-4 and TRBJ2-5, reads ETGVTQSPTHLIKTRGQQVTLRCSSQSGHNTVSWYQQALGQGPQFIFQYYREEENGRGNFPPRFSGLQFPNYSSELNVNALELDDSALYLCASSFGQATQETQYFGPGTRLLVL.

This clonotype was recorded many times. The CDR3 nucleotides are TGTGCCAGCTGCCTCAGGGGATCCTACGAGCAGTACTTC. It is translated as CASCLRGSYEQYF. V and J are TRBV6-1 and TRBJ2-7; D possibly corresponds to TRBD1 (6 bases). CDR1 MNHNS and CDR2 SASEGT come from the germline V gene. CDR3 length: 13 amino acids. The V gene lost 8 bases and the J gene lost 1 base, with 12 bases spanning the gap.

The table lists this clonotype with many counts. The CDR3 is CASRSRGGGYDGAKNIQYF. In nucleotides, the CDR3 is TGTGCCAGCAGGTCGAGGGGGGGCGGGTACGATGGGGCCAAAAACATTCAGTACTTC. The J gene is TRBJ2-4, the V gene TRBV28; possibly TRBD2 for D (7 bases). This CDR3 region has 19 residues. With 6 bases removed from V and 1 base from J, the gap between germline ends came to 25 bases. Per the germline V gene, CDR1 is MDHEN and CDR2 is SYDVKM.

The chain carries TRBV20-1 and TRBJ2-5; 8 bases map to TRBD2. Losses at the gene ends were 3 bases for V and 5 bases for J; bases not matched to a gene: 8. The length of the CDR3 is 14 residues. Germline V gene lookup returns CDR1 DFQATT and CDR2 SNEGSKA (reference sequence). CDR3 nucleotides: TGCAGTGCTAGCCGTGGTAGCGGGAAGGAGACCCAGTACTTC. Residues: CSASRGSGKETQYF.

This clonotype came up many times. This chain joins TRBV18 and TRBJ1-1; no clear D gene. The CDR3 covers 15 residues. CDR1 and CDR2 from the germline V gene are KGHSH and LQKENI. The V end was cut by 1 base, the J end by 1 base, with 10 bases between. CDR3 nucleotide sequence: TGTGCCAGCTCACCACTCCAGCTTCAGAACACTGAAGCTTTCTTT. Translated, it gives CASSPLQLQNTEAFF.

This clonotype was seen many times. The V call is TRBV6-1, the J call TRBJ2-7; D not resolved. Trimming shortened V by 7 bases and J by 5 bases, and 18 bases separated the two germline ends. The CDR3 covers 14 residues. Germline-derived CDR1 and CDR2 are MNHNS and SASEGT. The CDR3 loop is CASTKAPSLHEQYF. The CDR3 DNA sequence: TGTGCCAGCACCAAGGCCCCGAGCCTCCACGAGCAGTACTTC.

This clonotype was recorded at least ten times. The J gene is TRBJ2-7, the V gene TRBV27; 9 nucleotides align to TRBD1. J lost 8 bases, V lost 5 bases, and 4 bases had no gene match. The CDR3 is made up of 12 amino acids. Germline V gene data show CDR1 as MNHEY and CDR2 as SMNVEV (reference sequence). The CDR3: CASSPTGGQQYF. CDR3 bases: TGTGCCAGCAGTCCGACAGGGGGTCAGCAGTACTTC.

This clonotype was found many times. This CDR3 reads CASGQRDSTDTQYF. CDR3 nucleotide sequence: TGTGCCAGCGGACAACGGGACAGCACAGATACGCAGTATTTT. The chain joins TRBV7-9 to TRBJ2-3, with D perhaps being TRBD1 or TRBD2 (5 bases each). Looked up from germline, CDR1 is SEHNR and CDR2 is FQNEAQ (reference sequence). Trimming removed 8 bases from V and 0 bases from J, with 12 bases in between. The CDR3 covers 14 residues.

This chain connects TRBV28 to TRBJ2-7, with TRBD1 identical over 9 bases. Looked up from germline, CDR1 is MDHEN and CDR2 is SYDVKM. V lost 6 bases, J lost 2 bases, and 14 bases stayed unmatched. The CDR3 spans 17 residues. CDR3 nucleotides: TGTGCCAGCAGCTCCAATAACAGGGGGCGAAAAACCTACGAGCAGTACTTC. Its translation is CASSSNNRGRKTYEQYF.

In this sample, this clonotype turned up once. The V call is TRBV18, the J call TRBJ1-2; D gene uncertain. In germline, CDR1 is KGHSH, CDR2 LQKENI. The CDR3 is 12 amino acids. With 5 bases removed from V and 6 bases from J, the gap between germline ends came to 10 bases. CDR3 DNA sequence: TGTGCCAGCTCAAAGAAGAACCATGGCTACACCTTC. Residues: CASSKKNHGYTF.

This clonotype was seen only a few times. J is TRBJ2-6 and V is TRBV27, with D perhaps matching TRBD2 (5 bases). CDR1 and CDR2 from the germline V gene are MNHEY and SMNVEV (reference sequence). Trimming removed 4 bases at V and 1 base at J, with 8 bases between. The CDR3 is made up of 15 amino acids. CDR3 nucleotide sequence: TGTGCCAGCAGTTCACGGGGATCTGGGGCCAACGTCCTGACTTTC. Its translation: CASSSRGSGANVLTF.

This clonotype was detected many times. The gene calls are TRBV19 and TRBJ1-1; D might be TRBD1 (5 bases). Trimming removed 5 bases at V and 1 base at J, with 23 bases between. Germline CDR1 reads LNHDA; CDR2 reads SQIVND (reference sequence). There are 18 residues in the CDR3. Here the CDR3 reads CASSPLGRRGFGNTEAFF. The CDR3 region has the DNA TGTGCCAGTAGTCCACTGGGACGACGTGGGTTCGGGAACACTGAAGCTTTCTTT. The entire variable domain, with the rest obtained from reference TRBV19 and TRBJ1-1, is as follows: DGGITQSPKYLFRKEGQNVTLSCEQNLNHDAMYWYRQDPGQGLRLIYYSQIVNDFQKGDIAEGYSVSREKKESFPLTVTSAQKNPTAFYLCASSPLGRRGFGNTEAFFGQGTRLTVV.

The chain couples TRBV12-3 or TRBV12-4 to TRBJ1-4; no reliable D call. Trimming pared 6 bases from V and 2 bases from J, leaving 10 bases between. The CDR3 consists of 14 residues. CDR3 DNA: TGTGCCAGCAGGCCCTCGGGGACTAATGAAAAACTGTTTTTT. Translated, it gives CASRPSGTNEKLFF.

This clonotype was picked up many times. V is TRBV3-1 and J is TRBJ2-3, with D hard to call. Per the germline V gene, CDR1 is LGHDT and CDR2 is YNNKEL (reference sequence). Trimming left V 0 bases short and J 7 bases short, with 8 bases between. CDR3 size: 13 residues. CDR3 in DNA: TGTGCCAGCAGCCAAGATCAGCAGAATACGCAGTATTTT. Translation gives CASSQDQQNTQYF.

This clonotype was recorded a few times. The gene calls are TRBV15 and TRBJ2-3, with 7 bases lining up with TRBD1. The CDR3 consists of 12 residues. After removal of 8 bases from V and 10 bases from J, the junction contained 9 bases not matched to a gene. CDR1 is LNHNV, CDR2 YYDKDF, per germline (reference sequence). For the CDR3, the DNA is TGTGCCACCGCAACCGACAGGGTCCCGCAGTATTTT. It yields the protein CATATDRVPQYF. Complete variable domain (other parts from reference TRBV15 and TRBJ2-3): DAMVIQNPRYQVTQFGKPVTLSCSQTLNHNVMYWYQQKSSQAPKLLFHYYDKDFNNEADTPDNFQSRRPNTSFCFLDIRSPGLGDTAMYLCATATDRVPQYFGPGTRLTVL.

The chain couples TRBV29-1 to TRBJ2-3; 7 nucleotides align to TRBD2. The CDR3 has 16 amino acids. CDR1 is SQVTM and CDR2 is ANQGSEA in the germline V gene. J was trimmed by 4 bases and V by 0 bases; bases with no gene match: 10. DNA for the CDR3: TGCAGCGTTGAAGATGTAAGCGGGATAAAGCCAGATACGCAGTATTTT. It translates to CSVEDVSGIKPDTQYF.